This TCR beta chain was identified during a study of T cell clonality in common variable immunodeficiency. Overall study findings and caveats: Fewer deletions and N-nucleotide insertions were reportedly seen in common variable immunodeficiency TCR beta sequences.

This clone appeared a few times. Its antigen is as yet unknown. Profiling relied on immunoSEQ multiplex PCR, and the TCRdb table lists in-frame clones only, not all of them. The repertoire has about 17,000 clones, none seen only once; the ten largest take 14%. The sequenced sample was peripheral blood mononuclear cells. The TCR was taken from a human donor with common variable immunodeficiency.

The CDR3 protein is CASSQRGQITGELFF. CDR3 DNA, as far as it was read: TGTGCCAGCAGCCAACGGGGACAAATCACCGGGGAG. The chain couples TRBV7-2 to TRBJ2-2; weak D call: TRBD1 (6 bases). The read finishes 3 residues shy of the CDR3 end, and the germline J gene is used to complete it. Germline V gene data show CDR1 as SGHTA and CDR2 as FQGNSA. Between the trimmed V and J ends, which lost 5 bases and 4 bases, there was a span of 14 bases. The CDR3 is 15 residues long. The whole variable domain, filled in from reference TRBV7-2 and TRBJ2-2, reads GAGVSQSPSNKVTEKGKDVELRCDPISGHTALYWYRQSLGQGLEFLIYFQGNSAPDKSGLPSDRFSAERTGGSVSTLTIQRTQQEDSAVYLCASSQRGQITGELFFGEGSRLTVL.